This T cell receptor (beta chain) was retrieved from a study of T-cell memory formation after mild COVID-19. Points from the study as a whole: The authors did not confirm SARS-CoV-2 specificity of second-wave clones peaking day 37.

CDR1 and CDR2 (germline): SGHAT, FQNNGV. The CDR3 covers 17 residues. V dropped 0 bases and J dropped 0 bases, with 12 bases sitting between them. In regard to this clonotype: The target antigen is unknown.

TCRdb reprocessed the 5' RACE reads via MiXCR and lists one record per CDR3 protein. The repertoire holds 170,000 or so distinct CDR3 sequences, about 22% seen once, with approximately 22% in the top ten. J is TRBJ2-1 and V is TRBV11-2; possible D gene TRBD1, 5 bases. Sequenced material: PBMCs or a T cell subset sorted from them (not recorded which). The sequence was collected from an adult woman who had mild COVID-19 (a few samples of this study predate the infection). Cell type and time point are not known. CDR3 amino acids: CASSLDQWGGSYNEQFF. The CDR3, as DNA: TGTGCCAGCAGCTTAGATCAGTGGGGCGGCTCCTACAATGAGCAGTTCTTC.